The 22 T cell receptor beta chains below come from one sample, sequenced in a study of cytomegalovirus exposure and HLA in healthy donors. Amplification used 60 Vbeta primers and 13 Jbeta primers. Some clones are missing from TCRdb's copy, which holds only in-frame ones; the method was immunoSEQ multiplex PCR. The data hold 150,000 to 200,000 clones, with around 77% observed a single time. Material: PBMCs. The source is a man aged 30 to 39 in good health and CMV-seronegative.

The gene calls are TRBV5-5 and TRBJ1-2; 7 nucleotides agree with TRBD1. The CDR3 runs to 15 residues. Germline CDR1 reads SGHKS; CDR2 reads YYEKEE (reference sequence). The V and J ends lost 3 bases and 5 bases, in that order; junction bases with no gene match: 10. CDR3: CASSYTPGDSYGYTF. CDR3 sequence (DNA): TGTGCCAGCAGCTACACCCCAGGGGACAGTTATGGCTACACCTTC.

The V gene is TRBV6-1, the J gene TRBJ2-2, with a weak D call TRBD1 (5 bases). CDR1 is MNHNS, CDR2 SASEGT, per germline. Trimming cost V 1 base and J 9 bases, with 6 bases left between them. The CDR3 loop spans 12 amino acids. The DNA of the CDR3 is TGTGCCAGCAGTGAAGGGGGCCGGGAGCTGTTTTTT. It specifies CASSEGGRELFF.

The chain has TRBV4-2 and TRBJ2-3, with D perhaps TRBD2 (7 bases). Germline-derived CDR1 and CDR2 are LGHNA and YNFKEQ. CDR3 length: 17 residues. Deletions cut 0 bases from V and 4 bases from J, with 17 bases between. The CDR3 DNA sequence: TGTGCCAGCAGCCAAGATCCACAGGGCGGGAGCCCAGATACGCAGTATTTT. As protein: CASSQDPQGGSPDTQYF.

This chain joins TRBV29-1 and TRBJ2-1; possibly TRBD1 for D (6 bases). Between the trimmed V and J ends, which lost 0 bases and 3 bases, there was a span of 18 bases. Germline V gives CDR1 SQVTM, CDR2 ANQGSEA. This CDR3 comprises 17 residues. The CDR3 sequence: CSVEDTRPQGDYNEQFF. The CDR3 DNA sequence: TGCAGCGTTGAAGACACCCGACCACAGGGAGACTACAATGAGCAGTTCTTC.

CDR3 coding DNA: TGTGCCAGCAAAGAGGGAAGGGCAGGGGGCTTTAATTCACCCCTCCACTTT. Protein product: CASKEGRAGGFNSPLHF. The rearrangement joins TRBV27 to TRBJ1-6; 8 positions match TRBD1. The CDR3 loop spans 17 amino acids. After removal of 7 bases from V and 6 bases from J, the junction contained 14 bases not matched to a gene. Per germline, CDR1 MNHEY and CDR2 SMNVEV (reference sequence).

The chain joins TRBV27 to TRBJ1-5; perhaps TRBD1 as D (5 bases). The V gene lost 3 bases and the J gene lost 0 bases, with 9 bases spanning the gap. There are 15 residues in the CDR3. Per the germline V gene, CDR1 is MNHEY and CDR2 is SMNVEV (reference sequence). In DNA form, the CDR3 reads TGTGCCAGCAGTTTTGGGGGGGGTAGCAATCAGCCCCAGCATTTT. Its translation: CASSFGGGSNQPQHF.

The chain links TRBV6-5 to TRBJ2-7; 11 bases fit TRBD2. Trimming took 0 bases from V and 3 from J; bases not matched to a gene: 1. CDR1 MNHEY and CDR2 SVGAGI come from the germline V gene. The CDR3 consists of 15 residues. The CDR3 DNA reads as TGTGCCAGCAGTTACTCGCTAGCGGGAGGCTACGAGCAGTACTTC. This gives the protein CASSYSLAGGYEQYF.

This clone was counted between two and nine times. The chain links TRBV2 to TRBJ2-3; 9 nucleotides match TRBD2. Germline loops: CDR1 SNHLY, CDR2 FYNNEI. Trimming cost V 6 bases and J 2 bases; bases outside gene matches: 6. CDR3 length: 15 residues. The CDR3 nucleotides read TGTGCCAGCAGCCCGGGACTAGCCGACACAGATACGCAGTATTTT. Translating it yields CASSPGLADTDTQYF.

The V and J genes are TRBV10-2 and TRBJ2-1, with a tentative D call TRBD2 (6 bases). The V gene's germline CDR1 is WSHSY and CDR2 SAAADI. V gave up 6 bases and J gave up 2 bases, with 14 bases separating them. The CDR3 length is 15 residues. This CDR3 is CASRLADVAYNEQFF. The DNA for the CDR3 is TGCGCCAGCAGGTTAGCGGACGTGGCCTACAATGAGCAGTTCTTC.

This chain joins TRBV29-1 and TRBJ2-5; the D is unclear. The CDR3 is 14 amino acids. V lost 7 bases and J 4 bases, leaving 19 bases between the germline ends. Germline V CDR1 and CDR2: SQVTM, ANQGSEA. Written as DNA, the CDR3 is TGCAGCGCCGACCCCCGGGTCCCCGGAGAGACCCAGTACTTC. The encoded protein is CSADPRVPGETQYF.

The chain uses TRBV19 and TRBJ2-1, with D perhaps TRBD1 (5 bases). There are 15 residues in the CDR3. The germline V gene has CDR1 LNHDA and CDR2 SQIVND (reference sequence). With 4 bases removed from V and 8 bases from J, the gap between germline ends came to 18 bases. Here the CDR3 DNA reads TGTGCCAGTAGTAAGGGGCGGCCGTTCAGGGATGAGCAGTTCTTC. Its translation: CASSKGRPFRDEQFF.

This clone was observed a single time. The J gene is TRBJ2-2, the V gene TRBV7-9; 8 bases line up with TRBD1. This CDR3 is built from 13 residues. Losses at the gene ends were 11 bases for V and 4 bases for J; bases not matched to a gene: 6. Germline loops: CDR1 SEHNR, CDR2 FQNEAQ (reference sequence). CDR3 protein: CAQKQGGTGELFF. The CDR3 DNA follows: TGTGCCCAGAAACAGGGGGGCACCGGGGAGCTGTTTTTT.

This clone appeared once. The chain recombines TRBV10-3 with TRBJ2-1; 10 bases map to TRBD2. The CDR3 is 13 amino acids. Germline V gives CDR1 ENHRY, CDR2 SYGVKD. With V trimmed by 11 bases and J by 6 bases, 7 bases remained unmatched. In DNA form, the CDR3 reads TGTGCCTGCCTAGCGGGAGCTGTCAATGAGCAGTTCTTC. It codes for CACLAGAVNEQFF.

The chain couples TRBV28 to TRBJ2-7, with 12 bases aligning to TRBD1. The V segment lost 5 bases and the J segment 6 bases; nucleotides outside the gene matches: 5. CDR3 size: 14 residues. Germline V lookup: CDR1 MDHEN, CDR2 SYDVKM. The CDR3 here is CASSHWDRGPEQYF. In DNA, the CDR3 is TGTGCCAGCAGTCATTGGGACAGGGGGCCCGAGCAGTACTTC.

The rearrangement joins TRBV25-1 to TRBJ2-3, with D unresolved. Trimming removed 6 bases from V and 9 bases from J, with 10 bases in between. The CDR3 spans 11 residues. CDR1 is MGHDK, CDR2 SYGVNS, per germline. CDR3 region: CASSLGSTQYF. In DNA form, the CDR3 reads TGTGCCAGCAGCCTAGGATCCACGCAGTATTTT. Variable domain in full (rest from reference TRBV25-1 and TRBJ2-3): EADIYQTPRYLVIGTGKKITLECSQTMGHDKMYWYQQDPGMELHLIHYSYGVNSTEKGDLSSESTVSRIRTEHFPLTLESARPSHTSQYLCASSLGSTQYFGPGTRLTVL.

This clone has only a few counts. CDR3 nucleotide sequence: TGCGCCAGCAGTCTTCAACCGGGACTAGCGGTTTACAATGAGCAGTTCTTC. The encoded protein is CASSLQPGLAVYNEQFF. This chain links TRBV10-1 with TRBJ2-1; 11 positions match TRBD2. Germline V gene data show CDR1 as WNHNN and CDR2 as SYGVQD (reference sequence). V was pared by 5 bases and J by 4 bases, with 10 bases of the junction left unmatched. This CDR3 comprises 17 residues.

The CDR3 region is CASSVAGNEQFF. CDR3 DNA sequence: TGTGCCAGCAGCGTAGCGGGGAATGAGCAGTTCTTC. This chain uses TRBV9 with TRBJ2-1; D is perhaps TRBD2 (5 bases). The CDR3 loop spans 12 amino acids. Looked up from germline, CDR1 is SGDLS and CDR2 is YYNGEE. Trimming pared 0 bases from V and 7 bases from J, leaving 5 bases between.

The chain combines TRBV6-5 with TRBJ1-1, with a possible D match to TRBD1 (5 bases). The CDR3 covers 13 residues. The germline V gene has CDR1 MNHEY and CDR2 SVGAGI. With 2 bases removed from V and 4 bases from J, the gap between germline ends came to 8 bases. CDR3 coding DNA: TGTGCCAGCAGTTACGGGCAGGGCACTGAAGCTTTCTTT. Protein: CASSYGQGTEAFF.

This clone was seen more than once but under ten times. This chain uses TRBV30 with TRBJ1-5; D may be TRBD1 (6 bases). Germline lookup yields CDR1 GTSNPN and CDR2 SVGIG (reference sequence). Trimming removed 3 bases at V and 0 bases at J, with 12 bases between. This CDR3 is built from 15 residues. In nucleotides, the CDR3 is TGTGCCTGGAGACGAGGGACAACTAGCAATCAGCCCCAGCATTTT. It translates to CAWRRGTTSNQPQHF.

This rearrangement joins TRBV19 to TRBJ2-7, with 8 bases that match TRBD2. The CDR3 totals 15 residues. Looked up from germline, CDR1 is LNHDA and CDR2 is SQIVND (reference sequence). V was pared by 3 bases and J by 6 bases, with 10 bases of the junction left unmatched. The CDR3 loop is CASSIGSGGPFEQYF. The CDR3 bases are TGTGCCAGTAGTATCGGATCGGGAGGGCCGTTCGAGCAGTACTTC.

The chain joins TRBV7-2 to TRBJ1-2; TRBD1 aligns across 8 bases. The germline CDR1 and CDR2 sequences are SGHTA and FQGNSA. There are 15 residues in the CDR3. J lost 4 bases, V lost 5 bases, and 9 bases had no gene match. This CDR3 reads CASSRTGLGGYGYTF. In DNA form, the CDR3 reads TGTGCCAGCAGCCGGACAGGGCTCGGCGGCTATGGCTACACCTTC.

The chain joins TRBV2 to TRBJ2-7, with TRBD2 matching over 10 bases. The CDR3 has 15 residues. With 6 bases clipped from V and 1 base from J, the junction kept 6 bases outside the gene matches. In germline, CDR1 is SNHLY, CDR2 FYNNEI. The CDR3, as DNA: TGTGCCAGCAGGAAAGGGACTAGCGATTCCTACGAGCAGTACTTC. This gives the protein CASRKGTSDSYEQYF.